The rows below give T cell receptor beta chains drawn from one sample of a study of neoadjuvant anti-PD-1 for oral cavity cancer. The method was immunoSEQ multiplex PCR; TCRdb's version includes in-frame clones alone and lacks a portion of them. This repertoire shows 13,000 or so clones, about 60% found once; its top ten account for about 12%. The specimen comprised tumor tissue, sampled before nivolumab (anti-PD-1) treatment. The receptors were gathered from a person aged 35-80 years with oral cavity squamous cell carcinoma. Both conserved end residues are part of each CDR3. Each record gives: CDR3 DNA, CDR3 protein, D gene, clone size, J gene, V gene. The D gene is left open where the match is weak. Size values are once, few and many counts, or a class for expanded clones, and some rows have none.

CDR3 DNA: TGTGCCAGCAGTGAACCTGGCTATGGCTACACCTTC
CDR3 protein: CASSEPGYGYTF
D gene: -
clone size: -
J gene: TRBJ1-2
V gene: TRBV25-1

CDR3 DNA: TGTGCCAGCAGTTATCCTGGACAGGGGGCAGACGAGCAGTACTTC
CDR3 protein: CASSYPGQGADEQYF
D gene: TRBD1
clone size: few
J gene: TRBJ2-7
V gene: TRBV6-6

CDR3 DNA: TGTGCCAGCAGCCGGTGGACTAGCGACTCCTACGAGCAGTACTTC
CDR3 protein: CASSRWTSDSYEQYF
D gene: TRBD2
clone size: -
J gene: TRBJ2-7
V gene: TRBV11-1

CDR3 DNA: TGTGCCAGCAGTGCCCGGGACAGGGTTAGCGAGCAGTACTTC
CDR3 protein: CASSARDRVSEQYF
D gene: TRBD1
clone size: -
J gene: TRBJ2-7
V gene: TRBV25-1

CDR3 DNA: TGTGCCAGCAGCCCCGACTCGGCCTACGAGCAGTACTTC
CDR3 protein: CASSPDSAYEQYF
D gene: -
clone size: -
J gene: TRBJ2-7
V gene: TRBV13

CDR3 DNA: TGTGCCAGCAGTGGGACAGGAGGTCAGCCCCAGCATTTT
CDR3 protein: CASSGTGGQPQHF
D gene: TRBD1
clone size: medium-sized
J gene: TRBJ1-5
V gene: TRBV2

CDR3 DNA: TGTGCCAGCAGTTTTTCCGCGGGGGCCACCGGGGAGCTGTTTTTT
CDR3 protein: CASSFSAGATGELFF
D gene: -
clone size: -
J gene: TRBJ2-2
V gene: TRBV6-1

CDR3 DNA: TGCGCCAGCAGCCACCCAGGACAGATCGGCGAAAAACTGTTTTTT
CDR3 protein: CASSHPGQIGEKLFF
D gene: -
clone size: -
J gene: TRBJ1-4
V gene: TRBV4-1

CDR3 DNA: TGCGCCAGCAGCTTTAACAGGGACACTGAAGCTTTCTTT
CDR3 protein: CASSFNRDTEAFF
D gene: -
clone size: -
J gene: TRBJ1-1
V gene: TRBV5-1

CDR3 DNA: TGTGCCAGCAGTCCCGTAGCGGGAAGAGATACGCAGTATTTT
CDR3 protein: CASSPVAGRDTQYF
D gene: TRBD2
clone size: -
J gene: TRBJ2-3
V gene: TRBV6-5

CDR3 DNA: TGTGCCAGCAGCTCCGGACAGGGGGTGCCCTCCCCCCTCGAGCAGTACTTC
CDR3 protein: CASSSGQGVPSPLEQYF
D gene: TRBD1
clone size: -
J gene: TRBJ2-7
V gene: TRBV9

CDR3 DNA: TGTGCCAGCACCCCTAGCGTCGGGGGGGAGACCCAGTACTTC
CDR3 protein: CASTPSVGGETQYF
D gene: TRBD2
clone size: -
J gene: TRBJ2-5
V gene: TRBV2

CDR3 DNA: TGTGCCAGCAGTCTTGGGGGCCCCTACGAGCAGTACTTC
CDR3 protein: CASSLGGPYEQYF
D gene: -
clone size: -
J gene: TRBJ2-7
V gene: TRBV7-2

CDR3 DNA: TGTGCCAGCAGCTCAGGACAGGGGAGAGGTACAGATACGCAGTATTTT
CDR3 protein: CASSSGQGRGTDTQYF
D gene: TRBD1
clone size: -
J gene: TRBJ2-3
V gene: TRBV9

CDR3 DNA: TGTGCCAGCAGCGGACAGGGGTCCGTCGCAGATACGCAGTATTTT
CDR3 protein: CASSGQGSVADTQYF
D gene: TRBD1
clone size: -
J gene: TRBJ2-3
V gene: TRBV9

CDR3 DNA: TGCGCCAGCAGCTTGAATGGGGGCGTAGAGACCCAGTACTTC
CDR3 protein: CASSLNGGVETQYF
D gene: -
clone size: -
J gene: TRBJ2-5
V gene: TRBV5-1

CDR3 DNA: TGTGCCAGCAGCGAACGCGGACAGGGAAGTGAAAAACTGTTTTTT
CDR3 protein: CASSERGQGSEKLFF
D gene: TRBD1
clone size: once
J gene: TRBJ1-4
V gene: TRBV6-1

CDR3 DNA: TGCGCCAGCAGCTTGGATAAGGGGGTCTACGAGCAGTACTTC
CDR3 protein: CASSLDKGVYEQYF
D gene: -
clone size: few
J gene: TRBJ2-7
V gene: TRBV5-1

CDR3 DNA: TGTGCCAGCAGCAACCACAGGGGGACCCAGCATTTT
CDR3 protein: CASSNHRGTQHF
D gene: -
clone size: few
J gene: TRBJ1-5
V gene: TRBV21-1

CDR3 DNA: TGTGCCAGCAGCTTAGGACCCGGCGGTGAGCAGTTCTTC
CDR3 protein: CASSLGPGGEQFF
D gene: -
clone size: -
J gene: TRBJ2-1
V gene: TRBV7-3

CDR3 DNA: TGTGCCAGCAGCCCCAGGGACTGGACCTACGAGCAGTACTTC
CDR3 protein: CASSPRDWTYEQYF
D gene: -
clone size: -
J gene: TRBJ2-7
V gene: TRBV7-8

CDR3 DNA: TGTGCCAGCAGTTGGACAGGGCGCTATGGCTACACCTTC
CDR3 protein: CASSWTGRYGYTF
D gene: TRBD1
clone size: -
J gene: TRBJ1-2
V gene: TRBV27

CDR3 DNA: TGCGCCAGCAGCCCAAGCGGGGGGGTCTGGGATGAGCAGTTCTTC
CDR3 protein: CASSPSGGVWDEQFF
D gene: TRBD2
clone size: -
J gene: TRBJ2-1
V gene: TRBV5-1

CDR3 DNA: TGCGCCAGCAGTCCTGAGGGGGCGATAAATCAGCCCCAGCATTTT
CDR3 protein: CASSPEGAINQPQHF
D gene: TRBD1
clone size: few
J gene: TRBJ1-5
V gene: TRBV5-1

CDR3 DNA: TGCGCCAGCAGCCCGACTAGCGGGAGAGAGACCCAGTACTTC
CDR3 protein: CASSPTSGRETQYF
D gene: TRBD2
clone size: -
J gene: TRBJ2-5
V gene: TRBV10-2

CDR3 DNA: TGTGCCAGTAGTACCCGAAACGGGCAAGGGTCCTACGAGCAGTACTTC
CDR3 protein: CASSTRNGQGSYEQYF
D gene: -
clone size: once
J gene: TRBJ2-7
V gene: TRBV19

CDR3 DNA: TGTGCCAGTAGTATTACCGCTAGCGACTACAATGAGCAGTTCTTC
CDR3 protein: CASSITASDYNEQFF
D gene: -
clone size: once
J gene: TRBJ2-1
V gene: TRBV19

CDR3 DNA: TGTGCCAGCAGCTTATGGACAGGGGACATCGAAGCTTTCTTT
CDR3 protein: CASSLWTGDIEAFF
D gene: TRBD1
clone size: -
J gene: TRBJ1-1
V gene: TRBV7-9

CDR3 DNA: TGTGCCAGCAGCCAACAACAGGGATCTGAAGCTTTCTTT
CDR3 protein: CASSQQQGSEAFF
D gene: -
clone size: -
J gene: TRBJ1-1
V gene: TRBV14

CDR3 DNA: TGTGCCATCAGTGACGTTTTGGGAGACACTGAAGCTTTCTTT
CDR3 protein: CAISDVLGDTEAFF
D gene: -
clone size: -
J gene: TRBJ1-1
V gene: TRBV10-3

CDR3 DNA: TGTGCCAGCAGCGTAGAAGGAGGGCCCAATCAGCCCCAGCATTTT
CDR3 protein: CASSVEGGPNQPQHF
D gene: -
clone size: -
J gene: TRBJ1-5
V gene: TRBV9

CDR3 DNA: TGTGCCAGCAGCATCACGGACAGGGGGCGAATTGAAGCTTTCTTT
CDR3 protein: CASSITDRGRIEAFF
D gene: TRBD1
clone size: few
J gene: TRBJ1-1
V gene: TRBV11-3

CDR3 DNA: TGTGCCAGTAGTTCGGGGGGGGCAGGAAATCAGCCCCAGCATTTT
CDR3 protein: CASSSGGAGNQPQHF
D gene: -
clone size: -
J gene: TRBJ1-5
V gene: TRBV19

CDR3 DNA: TGTGCCAGCAGCAAAGGAGGGAATGAGCAGTTCTTC
CDR3 protein: CASSKGGNEQFF
D gene: -
clone size: -
J gene: TRBJ2-1
V gene: TRBV21-1

CDR3 DNA: TGCGCCAGCAGTCCGGGACTAGCGGGAGCCCAGCAGTACTTC
CDR3 protein: CASSPGLAGAQQYF
D gene: TRBD2
clone size: -
J gene: TRBJ2-7
V gene: TRBV10-1

CDR3 DNA: TGCAGCGTTGAATGGGCAGGGACGCCCTACGAGCAGTACTTC
CDR3 protein: CSVEWAGTPYEQYF
D gene: -
clone size: -
J gene: TRBJ2-7
V gene: TRBV29-1